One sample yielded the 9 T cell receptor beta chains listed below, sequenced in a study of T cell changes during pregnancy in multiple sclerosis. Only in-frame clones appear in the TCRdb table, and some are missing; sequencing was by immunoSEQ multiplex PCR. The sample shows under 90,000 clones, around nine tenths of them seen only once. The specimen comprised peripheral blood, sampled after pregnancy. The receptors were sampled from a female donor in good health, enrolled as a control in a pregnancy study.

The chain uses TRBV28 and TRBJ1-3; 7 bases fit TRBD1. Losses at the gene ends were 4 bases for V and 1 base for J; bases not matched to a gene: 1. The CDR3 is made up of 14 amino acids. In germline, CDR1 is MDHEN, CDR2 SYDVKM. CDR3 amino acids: CASSSGQSGNTIYF. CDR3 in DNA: TGTGCCAGCAGTTCGGGACAGTCTGGAAACACCATATATTTT.

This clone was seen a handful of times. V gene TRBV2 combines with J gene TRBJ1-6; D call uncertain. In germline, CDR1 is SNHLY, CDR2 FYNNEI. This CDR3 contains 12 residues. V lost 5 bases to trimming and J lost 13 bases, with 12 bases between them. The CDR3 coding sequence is TGTGCCAGCAGTCTACGGTCTCCCCCCCTCCACTTT. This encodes CASSLRSPPLHF.

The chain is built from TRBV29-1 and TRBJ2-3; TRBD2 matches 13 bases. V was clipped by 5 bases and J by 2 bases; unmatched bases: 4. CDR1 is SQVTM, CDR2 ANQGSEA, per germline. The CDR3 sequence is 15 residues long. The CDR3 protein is CSVPGTSGATDTQYF. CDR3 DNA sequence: TGCAGCGTTCCCGGGACTAGCGGGGCCACAGATACGCAGTATTTT.

CDR3 loop: CASSLALGSGELFF. The CDR3 nucleotides read TGCGCCAGCAGCTTGGCTTTAGGGAGCGGGGAGCTGTTTTTT. This chain links TRBV5-1 with TRBJ2-2, with D possibly matching TRBD2 (5 bases). Trimming left V 0 bases short and J 7 bases short, with 10 bases between. Looked up from germline, CDR1 is SGHRS and CDR2 is YFSETQ. The CDR3 totals 14 residues.

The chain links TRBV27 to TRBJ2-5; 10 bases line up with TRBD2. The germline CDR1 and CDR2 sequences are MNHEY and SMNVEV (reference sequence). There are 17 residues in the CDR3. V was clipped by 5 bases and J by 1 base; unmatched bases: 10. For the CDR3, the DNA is TGTGCCAGCAGTCCCGAGTGGGGACTAGCGATCCAAGAGACCCAGTACTTC. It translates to CASSPEWGLAIQETQYF.

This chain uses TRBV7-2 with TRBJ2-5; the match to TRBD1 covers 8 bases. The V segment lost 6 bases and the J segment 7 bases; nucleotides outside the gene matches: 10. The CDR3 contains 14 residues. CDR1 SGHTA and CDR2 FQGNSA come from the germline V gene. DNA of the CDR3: TGTGCCAGCAGGGACCATGACAGGGGTGCGACCCAGTACTTC. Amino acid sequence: CASRDHDRGATQYF.

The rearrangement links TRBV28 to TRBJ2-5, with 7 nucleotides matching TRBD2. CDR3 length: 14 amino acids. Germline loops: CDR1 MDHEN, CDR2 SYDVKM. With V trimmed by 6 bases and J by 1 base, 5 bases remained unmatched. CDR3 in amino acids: CASSLGGIQETQYF. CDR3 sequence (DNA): TGTGCCAGCAGCCTGGGGGGGATCCAAGAGACCCAGTACTTC. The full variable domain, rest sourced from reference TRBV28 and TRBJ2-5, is DVKVTQSSRYLVKRTGEKVFLECVQDMDHENMFWYRQDPGLGLRLIYFSYDVKMKEKGDIPEGYSVSREKKERFSLILESASTNQTSMYLCASSLGGIQETQYFGPGTRLLVL.

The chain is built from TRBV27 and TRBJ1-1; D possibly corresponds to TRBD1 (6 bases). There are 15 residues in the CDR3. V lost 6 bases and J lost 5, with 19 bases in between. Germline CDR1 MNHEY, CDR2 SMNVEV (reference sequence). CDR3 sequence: CASSLQGGVSTEAFF. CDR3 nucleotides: TGTGCCAGCAGCTTACAGGGTGGAGTAAGTACTGAAGCTTTCTTT.

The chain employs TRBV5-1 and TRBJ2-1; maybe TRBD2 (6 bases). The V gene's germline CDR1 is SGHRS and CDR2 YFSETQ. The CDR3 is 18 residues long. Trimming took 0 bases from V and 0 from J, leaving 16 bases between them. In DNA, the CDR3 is TGCGCCAGCAGCTTGGCCGGGATAGCGGAAAGCTCCTACAATGAGCAGTTCTTC. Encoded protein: CASSLAGIAESSYNEQFF.